These 25 T cell receptor beta chains were sequenced from one sample in a study of OX40 agonist ivuxolimab in advanced cancers. Repertoires were generated with immunoSEQ multiplex PCR, while TCRdb's copy carries only in-frame clones and drops some. The table lists over 55,000 clones, about 82% of them singletons, with under 2% in the top ten. This material consisted of CD4+ or CD8+ T cells sorted from blood, taken in a trial of the OX40 agonist ivuxolimab. Receptors originate from an adult with an advanced solid tumor such as melanoma, head and neck, liver or kidney cancer.

This clone has just one count. The V call is TRBV28, the J call TRBJ2-1, with 7 bases aligning to TRBD2. V lost 1 base and J lost 5; bases outside the gene matches: 2. In germline, CDR1 is MDHEN, CDR2 SYDVKM. This CDR3 spans 14 amino acids. CDR3 region: CASSLSSGHNEQFF. CDR3 sequence (DNA): TGTGCCAGCAGTTTATCTAGCGGACACAATGAGCAGTTCTTC.

This chain uses TRBV6-6 with TRBJ2-7; 8 bases are shared with TRBD1. The germline CDR1 and CDR2 sequences are MNHNY and SVGAGI (reference sequence). This CDR3 has 14 amino acids. V lost 6 bases and J lost 7; bases outside the gene matches: 11. CDR3 protein: CASSQDRARGEQYV. CDR3 coding DNA: TGTGCCAGCAGCCAGGACAGGGCGCGTGGTGAGCAGTACGTC.

This chain links TRBV5-1 with TRBJ1-3; D unclear. Trimming shortened V by 0 bases and J by 4 bases, and 14 bases separated the two germline ends. The CDR3 has 16 amino acids. Looked up from germline, CDR1 is SGHRS and CDR2 is YFSETQ. This CDR3 is CASSLGPASEGNTIYF. CDR3 bases: TGCGCCAGCAGCTTGGGTCCCGCATCCGAAGGAAACACCATATATTTT. Based on the CDR3 plus reference TRBV5-1 and TRBJ1-3, the full variable domain is KAGVTQTPRYLIKTRGQQVTLSCSPISGHRSVSWYQQTPGQGLQFLFEYFSETQRNKGNFPGRFSGRQFSNSRSEMNVSTLELGDSALYLCASSLGPASEGNTIYFGEGSWLTVV.

V and J are TRBV4-1 and TRBJ2-2; 7 bases map to TRBD1. The V gene's germline CDR1 is MGHRA and CDR2 YSYEKL. The CDR3 sequence is 15 residues long. V was pared by 2 bases and J by 7 bases, with 7 bases of the junction left unmatched. The CDR3 protein is CASSQPDREVGELFF. DNA of the CDR3: TGCGCCAGCAGCCAACCCGACAGGGAAGTCGGGGAGCTGTTTTTT.

The DNA for the CDR3 is TGTGCCAGCAGTGGAATCAGGGGAGGCACAGATACGCAGTATTTT. It specifies CASSGIRGGTDTQYF. The chain carries TRBV9 and TRBJ2-3; perhaps TRBD1 as D (6 bases). The length of the CDR3 is 15 residues. V was clipped by 5 bases and J by 1 base, with 14 bases between them. Germline V CDR1 and CDR2: SGDLS, YYNGEE.

The chain carries TRBV7-3 and TRBJ2-5, with a possible D match to TRBD2 (6 bases). V gave up 4 bases and J gave up 5 bases, with 11 bases separating them. The CDR3 runs to 13 residues. Germline V lookup: CDR1 SGHTA, CDR2 FQGTGA. CDR3 residues: CASSSTGEETQYF. The CDR3 DNA is TGTGCCAGCAGCTCCACGGGGGAGGAGACCCAGTACTTC.

As for this clone: The sample carries other DNA sequences with the same CDR3. This chain connects TRBV6-5 to TRBJ1-1, with D unclear. V lost 0 bases and J lost 0, with 8 bases in between. The CDR3 runs to 15 residues. The germline V gene encodes CDR1 MNHEY and CDR2 SVGAGI. The CDR3 region is CASSYSTRLNTEAFF. The CDR3 coding sequence is TGTGCCAGCAGTTACTCGACTCGGCTGAACACTGAAGCTTTCTTT.

The chain uses TRBV10-3 and TRBJ2-5; D perhaps matches TRBD1 (6 bases). The CDR3 runs to 12 residues. The ends were cut back, 5 bases at V and 5 bases at J, with 9 bases in the middle. The germline CDR1 and CDR2 sequences are ENHRY and SYGVKD. CDR3 in DNA: TGTGCCATCAGTCCCACAGGGGAGACCCAGTACTTC. This codes for CAISPTGETQYF.

The chain is built from TRBV7-6 and TRBJ1-2, with 7 bases lining up with TRBD1. Germline V CDR1 and CDR2: SGHVS, FNYEAQ. V shed 5 bases and J 4 bases; nucleotides not matched to a gene: 10. This CDR3 region has 15 residues. CDR3 coding DNA: TGTGCCAGCAGCCCACGACAGGGATGGGCCTATGGCTACACCTTC. Amino acids: CASSPRQGWAYGYTF.

The chain joins TRBV7-9 to TRBJ1-3; D is ambiguous. This CDR3 contains 17 residues. Trimming stripped 5 bases from V and 0 bases from J, with 17 bases between. Per the germline V gene, CDR1 is SEHNR and CDR2 is FQNEAQ (reference sequence). CDR3 protein: CASSHSGRPSSGNTIYF. The CDR3 DNA follows: TGTGCCAGCAGCCATAGTGGTCGACCCAGCTCTGGAAACACCATATATTTT.

The chain employs TRBV5-4 and TRBJ2-7; perhaps TRBD2 as D (5 bases). Germline CDR1 and CDR2: SGHNT and YYREEE (reference sequence). The CDR3 is 13 amino acids. V lost 0 bases, J lost 8 bases, and 12 bases lay in between. In DNA, the CDR3 is TGTGCCAGCAGCTTGGGAGGGCCAGTACAGCAGTACTTC. Translation gives CASSLGGPVQQYF.

The CDR3 DNA reads as TGCAGCGTTGAAACAGGGGGAACTGAAGCTTTCTTT. Residues: CSVETGGTEAFF. The rearrangement links TRBV29-1 to TRBJ1-1, with 8 nucleotides matching TRBD1. CDR3 length: 12 residues. The V segment lost 2 bases and the J segment 5 bases; nucleotides outside the gene matches: 1. Germline V gene sequence: CDR1 SQVTM, CDR2 ANQGSEA.

The chain employs TRBV18 and TRBJ1-1; tentative D call: TRBD1 (6 bases). Germline V lookup: CDR1 KGHSH, CDR2 LQKENI. V lost 0 bases and J lost 5, with 13 bases in between. The CDR3 runs 15 residues. The CDR3 here is CASSPPRRGITEAFF. As DNA, the CDR3 is TGTGCCAGCTCACCACCCCGCAGGGGAATTACTGAAGCTTTCTTT.

This sequence joins TRBV27 and TRBJ2-1; D is tentatively TRBD1 or TRBD2 (5 bases each). Germline assignment: CDR1 MNHEY and CDR2 SMNVEV (reference sequence). The CDR3 has 19 residues. V gave up 2 bases and J gave up 9 bases, with 29 bases separating them. This CDR3 is CASSLVRKRERGPLGEQFF. The CDR3 coding sequence is TGTGCCAGCAGTTTAGTTAGGAAAAGGGAGAGGGGCCCACTGGGTGAGCAGTTCTTC.

The count of this clone is one. This chain joins TRBV2 and TRBJ2-1; 12 nucleotides match TRBD2. The germline gives CDR1 SNHLY, CDR2 FYNNEI. CDR3 size: 14 residues. Germline trimming cut 8 bases from V and 8 bases from J; bases unmatched to any gene: 7. CDR3 sequence reads: CASPTSGRIYEQFF. CDR3 coding DNA: TGTGCCAGCCCGACTAGCGGGAGAATCTATGAGCAGTTCTTC.

The chain joins TRBV29-1 to TRBJ2-1, with 9 bases identical to TRBD2. The CDR3 totals 15 residues. Germline lookup yields CDR1 SQVTM and CDR2 ANQGSEA. Trimming removed 8 bases from V and 11 bases from J; junction bases left unmatched: 19. The CDR3 DNA reads as TGCAGCATACGGGGCCTAGCGGGAACCGGGGGGCAGCAGTTCTTC. Translating it yields CSIRGLAGTGGQQFF.

The chain is built from TRBV6-5 and TRBJ1-1; unclear D gene. The ends were cut back, 6 bases at V and 4 bases at J, with 12 bases in the middle. CDR3 length: 13 amino acids. Germline V lookup: CDR1 MNHEY, CDR2 SVGAGI. The CDR3 loop is CASSPAPGTEAFF. As DNA, the CDR3 is TGTGCCAGCAGCCCCGCCCCGGGCACTGAAGCTTTCTTT.

The chain couples TRBV7-3 to TRBJ1-2; D is ambiguous. V was trimmed by 0 bases and J by 3 bases, leaving 11 bases between them. This CDR3 spans 15 amino acids. The V gene's germline CDR1 is SGHTA and CDR2 FQGTGA. CDR3 DNA: TGTGCCAGCAGCTTAACGGGAGGTTCATACTATGGCTACACCTTC. It encodes CASSLTGGSYYGYTF.

This clone was seen more than once but under ten times. The chain joins TRBV5-4 to TRBJ2-2; D is ambiguous. Germline CDR1 is SGHNT and CDR2 is YYREEE (reference sequence). CDR3 length equals 12 residues. V was clipped by 0 bases and J by 3 bases, with 0 bases between them. DNA of the CDR3: TGTGCCAGCAGCTTGGACACCGGGGAGCTGTTTTTT. It yields the protein CASSLDTGELFF. Full variable domain (remainder filled in from reference TRBV5-4 and TRBJ2-2): ETGVTQSPTHLIKTRGQQVTLRCSSQSGHNTVSWYQQALGQGPQFIFQYYREEENGRGNFPPRFSGLQFPNYSSELNVNALELDDSALYLCASSLDTGELFFGEGSRLTVL.

The gene calls are TRBV11-3 and TRBJ2-1, with D hard to call. The CDR3 extends over 15 amino acids. CDR1 and CDR2 (germline): SGHNT, YENEEA. V lost 1 base, J lost 0 bases, and 7 bases lay in between. The CDR3 loop reads CASSLAPHSYNEQFF. CDR3 nucleotides: TGTGCCAGCAGCTTAGCGCCCCACTCCTACAATGAGCAGTTCTTC.

The chain has TRBV7-3 and TRBJ2-7; 10 nucleotides agree with TRBD2. The CDR3 is made up of 16 amino acids. Trimming at V came to 3 bases and at J to 2 bases, leaving 7 bases not matched to a gene. CDR1 SGHTA and CDR2 FQGTGA come from the germline V gene. The CDR3 region has the DNA TGTGCCAGCAGCTTGACAACTAGCGGGAACACCTACGAGCAGTACTTC. Encoded protein: CASSLTTSGNTYEQYF.

The chain couples TRBV7-6 to TRBJ2-1; D is tentatively TRBD1 or TRBD2 (5 bases each). Germline lookup yields CDR1 SGHVS and CDR2 FNYEAQ. The V end was cut by 0 bases, the J end by 8 bases, with 14 bases between. The CDR3 sequence is 15 residues long. The DNA of the CDR3 is TGTGCCAGCAGCTTAGCGGGGGAACCTTTTGATGAGCAGTTCTTC. Translated: CASSLAGEPFDEQFF.

The J gene is TRBJ1-6, the V gene TRBV11-2; the D is unclear. CDR3 length: 14 residues. Between the trimmed V and J ends, which lost 0 bases and 9 bases, there was a span of 9 bases. Germline CDR1 is SGHAT and CDR2 is FQNNGV. CDR3 in amino acids: CASSLDLAGSPLHF. The DNA for the CDR3 is TGTGCCAGCAGCTTAGATCTGGCCGGTTCACCCCTCCACTTT.

This clone has just one count. J is TRBJ2-1 and V is TRBV5-1; D remains unclear. V lost 4 bases, J lost 5 bases, and 13 bases lay in between. The CDR3 loop spans 14 amino acids. Germline CDR1 and CDR2: SGHRS and YFSETQ. The DNA of the CDR3 is TGCGCCAGCAGCAACGGCCGACTGCACAATGAGCAGTTCTTC. This codes for CASSNGRLHNEQFF.

This chain connects TRBV4-2 to TRBJ2-7; D is perhaps TRBD2 (6 bases). The germline V and J ends were trimmed by 3 bases and 0 bases, with 12 bases remaining between them. The germline CDR1 and CDR2 sequences are LGHNA and YNFKEQ. The CDR3 length is 15 residues. This CDR3 is CASSQGRSFSYEQYF. The CDR3 DNA reads TGTGCCAGCAGCCAGGGGAGGAGCTTCTCCTACGAGCAGTACTTC.